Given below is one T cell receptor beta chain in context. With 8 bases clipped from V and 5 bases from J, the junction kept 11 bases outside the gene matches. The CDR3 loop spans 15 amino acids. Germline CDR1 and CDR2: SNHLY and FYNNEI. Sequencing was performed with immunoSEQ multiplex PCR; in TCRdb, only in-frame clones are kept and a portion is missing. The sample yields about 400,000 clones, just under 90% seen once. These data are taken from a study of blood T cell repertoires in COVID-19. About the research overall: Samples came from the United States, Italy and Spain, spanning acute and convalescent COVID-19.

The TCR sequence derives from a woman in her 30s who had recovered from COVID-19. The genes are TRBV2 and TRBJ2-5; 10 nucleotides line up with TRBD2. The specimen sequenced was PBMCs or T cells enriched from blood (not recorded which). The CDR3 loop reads CASSGVSGGGETQYF. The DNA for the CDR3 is TGTGCCAGCTCCGGAGTAAGCGGGGGGGGTGAGACCCAGTACTTC.